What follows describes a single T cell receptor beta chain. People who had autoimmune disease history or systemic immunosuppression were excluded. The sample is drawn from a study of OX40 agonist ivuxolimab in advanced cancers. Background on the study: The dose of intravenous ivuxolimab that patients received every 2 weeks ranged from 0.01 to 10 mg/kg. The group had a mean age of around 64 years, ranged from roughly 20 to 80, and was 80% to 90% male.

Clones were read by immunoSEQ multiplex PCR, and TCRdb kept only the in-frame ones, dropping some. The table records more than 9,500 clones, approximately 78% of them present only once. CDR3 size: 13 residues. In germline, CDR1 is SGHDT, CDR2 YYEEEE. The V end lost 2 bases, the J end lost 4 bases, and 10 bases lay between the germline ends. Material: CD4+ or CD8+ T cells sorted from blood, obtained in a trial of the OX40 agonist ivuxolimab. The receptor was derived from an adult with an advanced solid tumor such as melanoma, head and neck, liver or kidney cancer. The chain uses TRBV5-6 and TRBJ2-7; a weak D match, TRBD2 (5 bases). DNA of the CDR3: TGTGCCAGCAGCTTCAACAGCGGTTACGAGCAGTACTTC. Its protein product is CASSFNSGYEQYF.